This is a list of T cell receptor beta chains from one sample in a study of blood T cells in healthy people across ages. TCRdb processed the 5' RACE reads anew with MiXCR; each CDR3 protein has one entry. This table holds about 1.5 million distinct CDR3 sequences, about 40% found once. Input material: blood. The receptors here all came from a woman under 30 in good health. CDR3s include the opening cysteine and the closing phenylalanine or tryptophan. D genes are given only for firm matches. For some rows the clone size is stated as once, few or many, or as a class when expanded; others skip it.

TRBJ2-1 TRBV29-1 12 . . CSISSVQETQFF TGCAGTATCAGTAGCGTACAAGAGACCCAGTTCTTC
TRBJ2-1 TRBV6-2/TRBV6-3 16 . few CASSTQAGRIYNEQFF TGTGCCAGCAGCACACAAGCCGGGCGCATCTACAATGAGCAGTTCTTC
TRBJ2-7 TRBV7-2 14 . few CASSFMGHSYEQYF TGTGCCAGCAGCTTCATGGGACACTCCTACGAGCAGTACTTC
TRBJ2-1 TRBV4-2 16 TRBD2 . CASSQAGTRGSNEQFF TGTGCCAGCAGCCAAGCCGGGACTAGGGGAAGCAATGAGCAGTTCTTC
TRBJ2-7 TRBV2 15 . . CASSEGGAMTYEQYF TGTGCCAGCAGTGAAGGAGGTGCCATGACCTACGAGCAGTACTTC
TRBJ1-5 TRBV29-1 13 TRBD1 few CSVAGGTNQPQHF TGCAGCGTGGCAGGGGGTACTAATCAGCCCCAGCATTTT
TRBJ2-7 TRBV28 13 . many CASSLDSTYEQYF TGTGCCAGCAGTCTTGACAGTACCTACGAGCAGTACTTC
TRBJ2-1 TRBV7-9 15 . once CASSLAAHYYNEQFF TGTGCCAGCAGCTTAGCAGCCCACTATTACAATGAGCAGTTCTTC
TRBJ2-5 TRBV3-1 15 TRBD2 . CASSQEGTSRETQYF TGTGCCAGCAGCCAAGAAGGGACTAGCCGGGAGACCCAGTACTTC
TRBJ2-7 TRBV7-8 16 TRBD1 . CASSSPRDRAPYEQYF TGTGCCAGCAGCTCACCTCGGGACAGGGCCCCCTACGAGCAGTACTTC
TRBJ1-4 TRBV12-3/TRBV12-4 14 TRBD1 . CASRRTGEGEKLFF TGTGCCAGCAGGCGGACAGGGGAAGGTGAAAAACTGTTTTTT
TRBJ2-7 TRBV5-1 19 TRBD2 . CASSLPWLADPRDYNEQYF TGCGCCAGCAGCTTGCCGTGGCTAGCGGACCCCCGGGATTACAATGAGCAGTACTTC
TRBJ1-1 TRBV12-3/TRBV12-4 14 . . CASSLPAGNTEAFF TGTGCCAGCAGTTTACCCGCAGGCAACACTGAAGCTTTCTTT
TRBJ2-5 TRBV5-1 19 TRBD2 . CASSLSHRASGRTEETQYF TGCGCCAGCAGCTTGTCCCATCGGGCTAGCGGGAGGACCGAAGAGACCCAGTACTTC
TRBJ2-5 TRBV24-1 18 . once CATSGRRFGSRYQETQYF TGTGCCACCAGTGGCCGTAGGTTCGGGAGCAGGTACCAAGAGACCCAGTACTTC
TRBJ2-5 TRBV5-1 14 TRBD2 many CASSLAGSQETQYF TGTGCCAGCAGCTTAGCGGGCTCCCAAGAGACCCAGTACTTC
TRBJ2-1 TRBV28 13 TRBD2 few CAIEREVNGEQFF TGTGCCATCGAGCGGGAGGTTAATGGTGAGCAGTTCTTC
TRBJ1-2 TRBV2 15 . . CASTAGDGNQHGYTF TGTGCCAGCACGGCCGGGGACGGAAACCAGCATGGCTACACCTTC
TRBJ2-1 TRBV28 17 TRBD2 . CASSSKPGTSGIYEQFF TGTGCCAGCAGTTCGAAACCCGGGACTAGCGGGATTTATGAGCAGTTCTTC
TRBJ2-1 TRBV7-9 14 TRBD1 few CASPVKGAVDEQFF TGTGCCAGCCCCGTCAAGGGGGCAGTCGATGAGCAGTTCTTC
TRBJ2-1 TRBV9 17 TRBD2 . CASSPGLGTSGYNEQFF TGTGCCAGCAGCCCCGGTCTCGGGACTAGCGGATACAATGAGCAGTTCTTC
TRBJ1-5 TRBV10-3 15 . few CAISERQDSNQPQHF TGTGCCATCAGTGAAAGACAGGATAGCAATCAGCCCCAGCATTTT
TRBJ2-1 TRBV20-1 20 TRBD2 many CSARDYLGLAGVSSYNEQFF TGCAGTGCTAGAGATTATTTAGGGCTAGCGGGGGTGAGCTCCTACAATGAGCAGTTCTTC
TRBJ2-5 TRBV12-5 20 TRBD2 . CASGFPIGPGLAERQETQYF TGTGCTAGTGGTTTCCCAATCGGCCCGGGACTAGCGGAGCGCCAAGAGACCCAGTACTTC